These 24 T cell receptor beta chains were all obtained from the same sample, sequenced in a study of Graves' ophthalmopathy and Graves' hyperthyroidism. Amplification of the TCR beta CDR3 regions used RNA transcripts (as template). HTBI-primed first-round RT-PCR preceded second-round multiplex PCR. TCRdb fed the multiplex PCR reads into MiXCR, producing one record per CDR3 protein. The repertoire consists of approximately 160,000 distinct CDR3 sequences, with 35% to 45% occurring once and the leading ten covering nearly 9%. Specimen: peripheral blood. These receptors were taken from a young man with Graves' ophthalmopathy.

V gene TRBV27 combines with J gene TRBJ1-1; maybe TRBD1 (5 bases). From germline, CDR1 is MNHEY and CDR2 SMNVEV (reference sequence). CDR3 length: 13 amino acids. The V gene lost 4 bases and the J gene lost 6 bases, with 12 bases spanning the gap. CDR3 bases: TGTGCCAGCAGTTCCGCAGGGTGGGCTGAAGCTTTCTTT. This gives the protein CASSSAGWAEAFF.

In its sample, this clonotype was seen many times. V gene TRBV10-3 combines with J gene TRBJ2-7; D is uncertain. V was cut by 1 base and J by 7 bases, with 5 bases left in between. Germline V CDR1 and CDR2: ENHRY, SYGVKD. The CDR3 contains 11 residues. The chain's CDR3 is CAISEFGEQYF. Here the CDR3 DNA reads TGTGCCATCAGTGAGTTCGGGGAGCAGTACTTC.

The chain couples TRBV24-1 to TRBJ1-5; 7 nucleotides match TRBD1. This CDR3 has 15 residues. Per germline, CDR1 KGHDR and CDR2 SFDVKD. The V segment lost 4 bases and the J segment 2 bases; nucleotides outside the gene matches: 4. Here the CDR3 reads CATSDPDRGNQPQHF. CDR3 in DNA: TGTGCCACCAGTGACCCCGACAGGGGCAATCAGCCCCAGCATTTT.

The V and J genes are TRBV18 and TRBJ1-1, with unresolved D. CDR3 length: 11 amino acids. Germline lookup yields CDR1 KGHSH and CDR2 LQKENI. Between the trimmed V and J ends, which lost 3 bases and 10 bases, there was a span of 9 bases. This chain's CDR3 is CASSPARGAFF. In DNA, the CDR3 is TGTGCCAGCTCACCGGCCAGAGGAGCTTTCTTT.

This chain uses TRBV15 with TRBJ2-7; D remains ambiguous. V was trimmed by 1 base and J by 0 bases, leaving 13 bases between them. The CDR3 is made up of 16 amino acids. The V gene's germline CDR1 is LNHNV and CDR2 YYDKDF (reference sequence). Written as DNA, the CDR3 is TGTGCCACCAGCAGAGTCAGACCGGCGTACTCCTACGAGCAGTACTTC. This gives the protein CATSRVRPAYSYEQYF.

This clonotype was found many times. The CDR3 sequence: CASSFGTRSYEQYF. The CDR3 DNA is TGTGCCAGCAGTTTCGGCACCCGCTCCTACGAGCAGTACTTC. The rearrangement uses TRBV12-3 or TRBV12-4 and TRBJ2-7, with D unclear. This CDR3 is built from 14 residues. Trimming cost V 3 bases and J 0 bases, with 9 bases left between them.

This clonotype was seen repeatedly, ten times or more. The rearrangement uses TRBV28 and TRBJ1-5; no definite D call. V was shortened by 7 bases and J by 7 bases, with 14 bases between the two germline ends. CDR1 MDHEN and CDR2 SYDVKM come from the germline V gene. The CDR3 has 13 residues. The CDR3 coding sequence is TGTGCCAGCAATAGACTAGGTGGCCAGCCCCAGCATTTT. Encoded protein: CASNRLGGQPQHF.

Ten or more counts support this clonotype. The chain carries TRBV6-1 and TRBJ1-2; D is ambiguous. This CDR3 spans 13 amino acids. Germline-derived CDR1 and CDR2 are MNHNS and SASEGT. V gave up 4 bases and J gave up 7 bases, with 13 bases separating them. DNA for the CDR3: TGTGCCAGCAGTGGAACCGGGCGGACTGGCTACACCTTC. Its protein is CASSGTGRTGYTF.

The chain uses TRBV27 and TRBJ1-5; 9 nucleotides match TRBD1. V dropped 4 bases and J dropped 2; count of bases not matched to a gene: 15. Germline V CDR1 and CDR2: MNHEY, SMNVEV (reference sequence). This CDR3 is 19 amino acids long. The CDR3 DNA is TGTGCCAGCAGTTATTACCCGGGACAGGGTCCGGGGGGCAATCAGCCCCAGCATTTT. This gives the protein CASSYYPGQGPGGNQPQHF.

The chain links TRBV28 to TRBJ2-7; D not certain. From germline, CDR1 is MDHEN and CDR2 SYDVKM. Between the trimmed V and J ends, which lost 5 bases and 7 bases, there was a span of 9 bases. CDR3 length equals 11 residues. The CDR3 region is CASSHGREQYF. The CDR3 region has the DNA TGTGCCAGCAGTCACGGCAGGGAGCAGTACTTC.

This clonotype appeared many times. The chain has TRBV7-2 and TRBJ2-2; D ambiguous. The CDR3 has 12 residues. V was cut by 7 bases and J by 4 bases, with 7 bases left in between. Germline V gene lookup returns CDR1 SGHTA and CDR2 FQGNSA. The CDR3 sequence is CASTLLTGELFF. As DNA, the CDR3 is TGTGCCAGCACCCTACTCACCGGGGAGCTGTTTTTT.

Written as DNA, the CDR3 is TGTGCCAGCAGTTACGAGGGGACAGGGACTTATGGCTACACCTTC. It translates to CASSYEGTGTYGYTF. The chain couples TRBV6-5 to TRBJ1-2, with TRBD1 identical over 9 bases. Germline trimming cut 2 bases from V and 5 bases from J; bases unmatched to any gene: 6. This CDR3 has 15 amino acids. From germline, CDR1 is MNHEY and CDR2 SVGAGI.

The genes are TRBV28 and TRBJ2-7, with a weak D call TRBD2 (6 bases). Germline CDR1 is MDHEN and CDR2 is SYDVKM. The V and J ends lost 7 bases and 3 bases respectively, with 13 bases between them. CDR3 length: 13 residues. Here the CDR3 DNA reads TGTGCCAGCAAACTAGCTGGGGGCTACGAGCAGTACTTC. Translating it yields CASKLAGGYEQYF.

The rearrangement joins TRBV27 to TRBJ2-7, with 10 bases aligning to TRBD1. V lost 7 bases to trimming and J lost 6 bases; unmatched junction nucleotides: 6. The CDR3 is 13 residues long. CDR1 MNHEY and CDR2 SMNVEV come from the germline V gene (reference sequence). Here the CDR3 reads CASIQGTGAEQYF. The CDR3, as DNA: TGTGCCAGCATCCAAGGGACAGGGGCCGAGCAGTACTTC.

A few counts support this clonotype. The rearrangement joins TRBV11-2 to TRBJ1-2; tentative D call: TRBD1 (5 bases). Deletions cut 4 bases from V and 5 bases from J, with 23 bases between. This CDR3 region has 17 residues. The germline gives CDR1 SGHAT, CDR2 FQNNGV. In DNA form, the CDR3 reads TGTGCCAGCAGCTCAAAATGGTCGGTCCGGGGGTGGTATGGCTACACCTTC. It specifies CASSSKWSVRGWYGYTF.

This clonotype was picked up many times. The rearrangement joins TRBV27 to TRBJ2-5, with 8 bases matching TRBD1. The CDR3 is 14 residues long. The V gene's germline CDR1 is MNHEY and CDR2 SMNVEV (reference sequence). V was pared by 5 bases and J by 5 bases, with 7 bases of the junction left unmatched. Here the CDR3 DNA reads TGTGCCAGCAGTAGCACGGACAGGGTGGAGACCCAGTACTTC. Translating gives CASSSTDRVETQYF.

The genes are TRBV6-2 or TRBV6-3 and TRBJ2-5; D is ambiguous. This CDR3 contains 14 residues. Trimming removed 4 bases at V and 2 bases at J, with 11 bases between. In germline, CDR1 is MNHEY, CDR2 SVGEGT. This CDR3 reads CASSFRVLQETQYF. The CDR3 region has the DNA TGTGCCAGCAGTTTTCGGGTCCTACAAGAGACCCAGTACTTC.

V and J are TRBV30 and TRBJ1-2; unclear D gene. V lost 0 bases, J lost 8 bases, and 16 bases lay in between. The V gene's germline CDR1 is GTSNPN and CDR2 SVGIG (reference sequence). The CDR3 has 14 amino acids. As DNA, the CDR3 is TGTGCCTGGAGTGTTAAGGTGGCAACGCGAGGCTACACCTTC. Its translation is CAWSVKVATRGYTF. The variable domain in full, completed from reference TRBV30 and TRBJ1-2, reads SQTIHQWPATLVQPVGSPLSLECTVEGTSNPNLYWYRQAAGRGLQLLFYSVGIGQISSEVPQNLSASRPQDRQFILSSKKLLLSDSGFYLCAWSVKVATRGYTFGSGTRLTVV.

This rearrangement joins TRBV7-9 to TRBJ1-6; perhaps TRBD1 as D (5 bases). The ends were cut back, 3 bases at V and 6 bases at J, with 9 bases in the middle. This CDR3 contains 14 residues. The germline V gene encodes CDR1 SEHNR and CDR2 FQNEAQ (reference sequence). Written as DNA, the CDR3 is TGTGCCAGCAGCTTTGTGGGGCCTAATTCACCCCTCCACTTT. Translating it yields CASSFVGPNSPLHF.

The J gene is TRBJ2-7, the V gene TRBV28; 11 positions agree with TRBD2. The CDR3 is 15 residues long. Per germline, CDR1 MDHEN and CDR2 SYDVKM. V dropped 5 bases and J dropped 4; count of bases not matched to a gene: 7. The CDR3 DNA reads TGTGCCAGCAGTCCCTGGACTAGCGGGTCGTACGAGCAGTACTTC. The encoded protein is CASSPWTSGSYEQYF.

This clonotype was seen only a few times. The V call is TRBV5-1, the J call TRBJ2-7; 7 bases map to TRBD1. The CDR3 consists of 13 residues. Germline lookup yields CDR1 SGHRS and CDR2 YFSETQ. V was pared by 4 bases and J by 5 bases, with 6 bases of the junction left unmatched. Here the CDR3 DNA reads TGCGCCAGCAGCCTGACAGGGTTTAACGAGCAGTACTTC. It yields the protein CASSLTGFNEQYF. Full variable domain (remainder filled in from reference TRBV5-1 and TRBJ2-7): KAGVTQTPRYLIKTRGQQVTLSCSPISGHRSVSWYQQTPGQGLQFLFEYFSETQRNKGNFPGRFSGRQFSNSRSEMNVSTLELGDSALYLCASSLTGFNEQYFGPGTRLTVT.

This clonotype has at least ten counts. The rearrangement joins TRBV3-1 to TRBJ1-1, with D unresolved. V shed 3 bases and J shed 7 bases, with 12 bases lying between them. Germline CDR1 is LGHDT and CDR2 is YNNKEL (reference sequence). This CDR3 region has 13 residues. CDR3 coding DNA: TGTGCCAGCAGCCAGTCACAGAGCATTGAAGCTTTCTTT. It codes for CASSQSQSIEAFF.

This clonotype occurred many times. This chain links TRBV12-3 or TRBV12-4 with TRBJ2-4, with a weak D call TRBD1 (5 bases). The CDR3 has 14 residues. Deletions cut 6 bases from V and 5 bases from J, with 14 bases between. The CDR3 sequence is CASSYQGLENIQYF. In DNA, the CDR3 is TGTGCCAGCAGCTATCAGGGCCTCGAAAACATTCAGTACTTC.

This clonotype turned up a few times. This chain connects TRBV7-2 to TRBJ1-1; D may be TRBD1 (5 bases). V was trimmed by 0 bases and J by 6 bases, leaving 8 bases between them. The CDR3 runs 13 residues. Germline V gene lookup returns CDR1 SGHTA and CDR2 FQGNSA. The CDR3 sequence: CASSLARAAEAFF. CDR3 bases: TGTGCCAGCAGCTTAGCCAGGGCTGCTGAAGCTTTCTTT.